Included here is one TCR beta chain sequence, with context. The specificity of this receptor is unknown. Per-nucleotide qualities are absent, and no much larger clonotype sits a single base away. The entry originates in a study of neurological immune-mediated disorders (dated 2019 in TCRdb). Regarding the complete study: Among the roughly 35 multiple sclerosis patients, approximately 30 had relapsing-remitting MS and 3 had secondary progressive MS. The study compared peripheral blood TCR-beta repertoires of HTLV-I-associated myelopathy (HAM/TSP) patients, multiple sclerosis patients and healthy controls using UMI-based sequencing. Alongside PBMC samples, the set of approximately 100 TCR-beta libraries contained longitudinal samples, technical triplicates, and paired CD4+ and CD8+ T-cell subsets that had been sorted. The cohort was made up of about 65 subjects, consisting of around 14 HAM/TSP patients, about 34 multiple sclerosis patients and 20 healthy controls. What the work shows at the level of the full study, not this receptor alone: No association of the MS cluster with clinical or MRI features was observed, and the need for larger cohorts was stated by the authors. TCR clonal expansion was greatest in HAM/TSP patients and smallest in MS patients, who ranked below even healthy controls. In phylogenetic analysis, the repertoires of 18 of 34 MS patients grouped into a cluster of related CDR3 sequences, which suggests a possible signature at the repertoire level. No identical CDR3 amino acid sequences were found to be shared among expanded clones across subjects, suggesting that TCR-beta repertoires were private in all groups.

The CDR3 has 14 amino acids, counting the end cysteine and phenylalanine. Only the CDR3 DNA stays, 42 bases, in frame from base 1. V loses 6 bases of germline sequence and J loses 8 bases, and the interval between the two ends is 16 bases. CDR1 is given as MDHEN and CDR2 as SYDVKM, both from the germline V gene. cDNA synthesis used template-switch 5'RACE with a primer carrying a 10-nucleotide random unique molecular identifier tagging each TCR transcript. Every sequencing run covered 15-18 subjects and yielded more than 180 million TCR-beta sequences. Total RNA was extracted with the RNeasy kit. TCR-beta VDJ regions were amplified with primers for the TCR constant region and the 5'RACE anchor, using the KAPA Real-time Library Amplification kit. A first PCR added sample indexes and Illumina adaptors, and a second PCR then raised library yield. After purification with Ampure beads, the TCR product of roughly 650 bp was size-selected on a 2% E-gel SizeSelection system. Before pooling, library quality was assessed on a Bioanalyzer, concentration was determined with Qubit, and library quantification was performed with the Kapa Library Quantification kit. An Illumina HiSeq 2500 sequenced the libraries paired-end 2 x 150 bp. To increase sequence diversity, about 25-30% phiX was spiked into each library pool. The original methods were these. Quality-filtered reads were processed with the UMI-based MiGEC pipeline, which removed over 75% of raw TCR sequences during error correction. VDJ genes were aligned to IMGT germline references, and each clonotype was defined by a unique CDR3 amino acid sequence together with V-J genes. VDJtools evaluated clonal expansion, Shannon diversity and CDR3 relatedness (CalcPairwiseDistances, ClusterSamples); CLCbio workbench built phylogenetic trees. Expanded clones were defined as having at least 8 unique UMIs, based on coefficient-of-variation modelling across technical triplicates. TCRdb reanalyzed the raw reads on its own, using fastp at Q25 for trimming and MiXCR for clone calling, and kept in-frame beta chains. Under each unique CDR3 protein, matching rows form one entry showing the most common genes and DNA. These V and J calls rely on TCRdb rather than the paper's analysis. The sample table holds approximately 100,000 distinct CDR3 sequences, of which 3.5% were seen once. The ten biggest clones cover 5% to 6.5% of the sample.

Unsorted PBMC libraries were generated from 2 million PBMCs stored in RNAlater at -80 °C until RNA extraction. Multiple sclerosis patients were enrolled in a US clinical protocol evaluating disease progression by magnetic resonance imaging. Peripheral blood underwent Ficoll-Hypaque density gradient centrifugation to isolate PBMCs, which were then cryopreserved in liquid nitrogen. Here the chain combines TRBV28 and TRBJ1-4; perhaps TRBD1 is the D gene, with 5 bases matching. The specimen sequenced was PBMCs. The receptor comes from a woman under 30 with multiple sclerosis. The CDR3 sequence is CASSVRGVREKLFF. The nucleotide sequence reads TGTGCCAGCAGCGTCCGGGGCGTAAGGGAAAAACTGTTTTTT.